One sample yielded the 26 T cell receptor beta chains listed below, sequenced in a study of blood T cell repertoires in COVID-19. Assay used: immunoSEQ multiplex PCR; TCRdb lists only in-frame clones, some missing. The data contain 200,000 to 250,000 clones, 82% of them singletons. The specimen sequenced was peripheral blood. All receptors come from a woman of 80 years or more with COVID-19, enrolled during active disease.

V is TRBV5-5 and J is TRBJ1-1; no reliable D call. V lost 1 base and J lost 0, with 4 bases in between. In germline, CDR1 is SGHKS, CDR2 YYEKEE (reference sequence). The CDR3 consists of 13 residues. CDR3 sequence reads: CASSLIVNTEAFF. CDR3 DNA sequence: TGTGCCAGCAGCTTGATCGTGAACACTGAAGCTTTCTTT.

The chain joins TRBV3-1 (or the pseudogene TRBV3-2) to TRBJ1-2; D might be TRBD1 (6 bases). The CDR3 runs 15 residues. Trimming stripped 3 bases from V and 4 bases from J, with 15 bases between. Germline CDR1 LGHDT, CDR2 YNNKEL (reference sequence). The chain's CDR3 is CASSQPSGGAYGYTF. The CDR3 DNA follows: TGTGCCAGCAGCCAGCCGAGCGGGGGGGCCTATGGCTACACCTTC.

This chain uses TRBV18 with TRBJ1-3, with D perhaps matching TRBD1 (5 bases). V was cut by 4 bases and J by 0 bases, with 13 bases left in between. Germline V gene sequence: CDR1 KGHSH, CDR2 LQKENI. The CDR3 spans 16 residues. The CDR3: CASSRGVKNSGNTIYF. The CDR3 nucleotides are TGTGCCAGCTCACGGGGGGTAAAGAACTCTGGAAACACCATATATTTT.

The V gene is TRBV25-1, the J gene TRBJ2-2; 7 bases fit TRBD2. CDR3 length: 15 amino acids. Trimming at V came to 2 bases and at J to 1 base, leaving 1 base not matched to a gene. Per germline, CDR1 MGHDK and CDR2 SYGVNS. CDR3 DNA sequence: TGTGCCAGCAGTGAAGGCGGGAGGAACACCGGGGAGCTGTTTTTT. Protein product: CASSEGGRNTGELFF.

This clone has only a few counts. This chain's CDR3 is CATSRDVGGANTRRTYGYTF. In nucleotides, the CDR3 is TGTGCCACCAGCAGAGACGTAGGGGGGGCGAATACCCGCCGTACCTATGGCTACACCTTC. J is TRBJ1-2 and V is TRBV15; a possible D gene is TRBD1 (6 bases). Between the trimmed V and J ends, which lost 0 bases and 4 bases, there was a span of 27 bases. Germline V gene lookup returns CDR1 LNHNV and CDR2 YYDKDF (reference sequence). CDR3 length equals 20 residues.

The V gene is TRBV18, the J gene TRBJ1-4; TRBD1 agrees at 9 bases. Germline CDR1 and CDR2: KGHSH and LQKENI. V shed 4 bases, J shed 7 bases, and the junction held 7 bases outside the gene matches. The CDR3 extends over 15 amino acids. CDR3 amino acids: CASSLPGTGFEKLFF. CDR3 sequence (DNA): TGTGCCAGCTCACTACCCGGGACAGGGTTTGAAAAACTGTTTTTT.

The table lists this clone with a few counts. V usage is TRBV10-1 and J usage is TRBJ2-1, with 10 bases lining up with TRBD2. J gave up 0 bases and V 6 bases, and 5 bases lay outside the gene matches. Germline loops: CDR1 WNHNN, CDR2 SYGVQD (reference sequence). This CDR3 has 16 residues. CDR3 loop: CASSASGGASYNEQFF. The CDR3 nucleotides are TGCGCCAGCAGCGCTAGCGGGGGTGCCTCCTACAATGAGCAGTTCTTC.

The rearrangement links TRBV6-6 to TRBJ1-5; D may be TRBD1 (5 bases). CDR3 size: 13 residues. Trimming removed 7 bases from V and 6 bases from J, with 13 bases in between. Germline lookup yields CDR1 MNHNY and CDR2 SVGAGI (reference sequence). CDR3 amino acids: CASTTGGGQPQHF. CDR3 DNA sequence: TGTGCCAGCACCACGGGGGGGGGTCAGCCCCAGCATTTT.

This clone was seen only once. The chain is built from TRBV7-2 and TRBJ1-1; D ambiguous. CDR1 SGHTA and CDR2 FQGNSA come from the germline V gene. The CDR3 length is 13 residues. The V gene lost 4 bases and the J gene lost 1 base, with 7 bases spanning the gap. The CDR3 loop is CASSYSPNTEAFF. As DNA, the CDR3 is TGTGCCAGCAGCTACAGTCCGAACACTGAAGCTTTCTTT.

CDR3 residues: CASSVGGEAGADGYTF. The CDR3 nucleotides read TGTGCCAGCAGCGTAGGAGGGGAGGCCGGGGCGGATGGCTACACCTTC. V usage is TRBV9 and J usage is TRBJ1-2; D may be TRBD1 (5 bases). CDR1 is SGDLS, CDR2 YYNGEE, per germline. Trimming took off 0 bases at V and 6 bases at J, with 18 bases between the two ends. The CDR3 covers 16 residues.

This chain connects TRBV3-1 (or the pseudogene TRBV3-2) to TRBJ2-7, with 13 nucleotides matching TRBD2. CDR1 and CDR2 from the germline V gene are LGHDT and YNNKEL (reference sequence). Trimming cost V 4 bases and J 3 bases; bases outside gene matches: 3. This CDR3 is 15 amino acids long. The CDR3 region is CASSPRTSGSYEQYF. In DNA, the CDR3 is TGTGCCAGCAGCCCTCGGACTAGCGGGAGCTACGAGCAGTACTTC.

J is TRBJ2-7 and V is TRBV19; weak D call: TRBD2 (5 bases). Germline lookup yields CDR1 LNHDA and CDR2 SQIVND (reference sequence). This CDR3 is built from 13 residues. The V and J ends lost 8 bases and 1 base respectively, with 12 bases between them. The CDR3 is CASSFRDSYEQYF. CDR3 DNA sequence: TGTGCCAGTTCGTTCCGGGATTCCTACGAGCAGTACTTC.

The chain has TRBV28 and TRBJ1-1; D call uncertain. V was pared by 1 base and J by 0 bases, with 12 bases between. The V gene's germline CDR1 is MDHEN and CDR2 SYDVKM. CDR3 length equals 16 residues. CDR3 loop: CASSLYGRRMNTEAFF. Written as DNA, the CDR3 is TGTGCCAGCAGTTTATACGGGAGGCGGATGAACACTGAAGCTTTCTTT.

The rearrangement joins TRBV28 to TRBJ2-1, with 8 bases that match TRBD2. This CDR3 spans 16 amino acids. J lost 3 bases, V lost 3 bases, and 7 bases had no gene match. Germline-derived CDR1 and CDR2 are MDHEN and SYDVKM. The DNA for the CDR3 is TGTGCCAGCAGTTTCCTCAGCGGGAGTTTCTACAATGAGCAGTTCTTC. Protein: CASSFLSGSFYNEQFF.

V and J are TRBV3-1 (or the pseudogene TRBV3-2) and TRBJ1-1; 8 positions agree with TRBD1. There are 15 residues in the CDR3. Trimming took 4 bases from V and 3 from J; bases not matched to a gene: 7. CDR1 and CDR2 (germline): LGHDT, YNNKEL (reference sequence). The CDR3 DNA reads TGTGCCAGCAGCCGCGACAGGGGTGCGTACACTGAAGCTTTCTTT. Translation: CASSRDRGAYTEAFF.

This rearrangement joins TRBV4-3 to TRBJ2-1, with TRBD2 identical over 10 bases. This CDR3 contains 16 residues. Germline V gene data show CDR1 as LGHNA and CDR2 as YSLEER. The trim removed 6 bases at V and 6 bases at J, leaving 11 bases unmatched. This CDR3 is CASRPTLAGGSNEQFF. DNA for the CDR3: TGCGCCAGCAGACCTACCTTAGCGGGAGGTTCCAATGAGCAGTTCTTC.

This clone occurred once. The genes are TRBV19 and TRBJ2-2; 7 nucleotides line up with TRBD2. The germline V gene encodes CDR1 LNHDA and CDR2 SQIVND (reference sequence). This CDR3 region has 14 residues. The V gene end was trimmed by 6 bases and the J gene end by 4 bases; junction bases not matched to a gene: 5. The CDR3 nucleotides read TGTGCCAGTAGAAGCGGGGCCTCCACCGGGGAGCTGTTTTTT. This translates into CASRSGASTGELFF.

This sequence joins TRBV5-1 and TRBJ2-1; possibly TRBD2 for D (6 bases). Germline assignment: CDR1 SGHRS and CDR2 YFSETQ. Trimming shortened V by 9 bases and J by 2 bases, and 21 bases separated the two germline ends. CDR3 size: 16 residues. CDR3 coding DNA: TGCGCCACCAAGGTTGCCAGCGGGCATACCTACAATGAGCAGTTCTTC. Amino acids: CATKVASGHTYNEQFF.

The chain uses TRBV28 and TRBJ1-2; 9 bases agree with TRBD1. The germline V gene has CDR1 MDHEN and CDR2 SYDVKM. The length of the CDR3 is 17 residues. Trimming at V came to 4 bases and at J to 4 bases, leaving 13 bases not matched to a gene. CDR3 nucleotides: TGTGCCAGCAGTTCTCCACCAAGGACAGGGGAACGCTATGGCTACACCTTC. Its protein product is CASSSPPRTGERYGYTF.

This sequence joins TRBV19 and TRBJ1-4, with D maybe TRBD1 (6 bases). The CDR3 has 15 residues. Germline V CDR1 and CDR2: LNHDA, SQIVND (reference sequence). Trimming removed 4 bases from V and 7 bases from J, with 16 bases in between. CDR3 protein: CASSRSGTSGEKLFF. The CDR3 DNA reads TGTGCCAGTAGTAGGAGCGGGACAAGCGGTGAAAAACTGTTTTTT.

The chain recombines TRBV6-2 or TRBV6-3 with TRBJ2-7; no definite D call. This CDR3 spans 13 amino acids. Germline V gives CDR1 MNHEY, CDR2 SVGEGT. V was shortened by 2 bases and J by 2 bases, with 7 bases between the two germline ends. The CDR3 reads CASSYPPPYEQYF. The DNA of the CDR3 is TGTGCCAGCAGTTACCCCCCTCCCTACGAGCAGTACTTC.

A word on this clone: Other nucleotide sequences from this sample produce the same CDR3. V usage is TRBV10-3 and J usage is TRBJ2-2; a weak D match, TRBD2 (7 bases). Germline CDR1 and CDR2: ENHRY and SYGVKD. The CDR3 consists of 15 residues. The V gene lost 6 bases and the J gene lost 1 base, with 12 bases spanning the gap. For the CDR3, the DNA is TGTGCCATCAGGGGGGGCGGGGGGAACACCGGGGAGCTGTTTTTT. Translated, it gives CAIRGGGGNTGELFF.

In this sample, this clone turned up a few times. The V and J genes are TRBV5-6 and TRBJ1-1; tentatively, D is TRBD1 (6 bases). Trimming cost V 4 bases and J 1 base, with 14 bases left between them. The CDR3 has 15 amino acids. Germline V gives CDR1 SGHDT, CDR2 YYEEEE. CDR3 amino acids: CASSILTGANTEAFF. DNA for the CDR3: TGTGCCAGCAGCATACTGACAGGAGCGAACACTGAAGCTTTCTTT.

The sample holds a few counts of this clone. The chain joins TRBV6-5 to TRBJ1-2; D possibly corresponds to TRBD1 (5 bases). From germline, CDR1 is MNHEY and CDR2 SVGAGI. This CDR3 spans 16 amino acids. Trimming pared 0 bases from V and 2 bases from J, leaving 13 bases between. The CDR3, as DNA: TGTGCCAGCAGTTACTCGACGGGGGGAGGCAACTATGGCTACACCTTC. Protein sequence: CASSYSTGGGNYGYTF.

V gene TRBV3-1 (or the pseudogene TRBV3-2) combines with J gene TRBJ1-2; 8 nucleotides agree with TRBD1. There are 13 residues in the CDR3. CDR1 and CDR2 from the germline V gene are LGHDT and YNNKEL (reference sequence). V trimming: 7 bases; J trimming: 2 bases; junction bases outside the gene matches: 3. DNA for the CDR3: TGTGCCAGCACCGACAGGGGCAACTATGGCTACACCTTC. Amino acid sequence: CASTDRGNYGYTF.

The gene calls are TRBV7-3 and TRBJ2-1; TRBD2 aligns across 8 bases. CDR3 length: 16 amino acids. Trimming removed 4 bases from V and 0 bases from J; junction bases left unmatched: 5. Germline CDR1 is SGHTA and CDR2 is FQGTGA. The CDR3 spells CASSSLAGSSYNEQFF. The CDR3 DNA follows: TGTGCCAGCAGCTCCTTAGCGGGAAGCTCCTACAATGAGCAGTTCTTC. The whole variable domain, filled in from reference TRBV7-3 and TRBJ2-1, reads GAGVSQTPSNKVTEKGKYVELRCDPISGHTALYWYRQSLGQGPEFLIYFQGTGAADDSGLPNDRFFAVRPEGSVSTLKIQRTERGDSAVYLCASSSLAGSSYNEQFFGPGTRLTVL.